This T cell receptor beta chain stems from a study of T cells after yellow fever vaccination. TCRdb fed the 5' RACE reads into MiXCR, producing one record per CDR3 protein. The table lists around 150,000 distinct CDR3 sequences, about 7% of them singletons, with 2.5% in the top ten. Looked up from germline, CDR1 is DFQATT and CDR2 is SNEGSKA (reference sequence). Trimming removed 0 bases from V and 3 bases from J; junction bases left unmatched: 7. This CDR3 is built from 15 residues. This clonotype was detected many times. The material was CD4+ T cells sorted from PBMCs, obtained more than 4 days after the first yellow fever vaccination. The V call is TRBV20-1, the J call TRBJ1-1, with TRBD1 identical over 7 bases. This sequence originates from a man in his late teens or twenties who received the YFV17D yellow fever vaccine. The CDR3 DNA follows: TGCAGTGCTAGAGATAGGAAGGGGGCGGACACTGAAGCTTTCTTT. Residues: CSARDRKGADTEAFF.